This T cell receptor beta chain is drawn from a study of OX40 agonist ivuxolimab in advanced cancers. Germline loops: CDR1 MNHNS, CDR2 SASEGT. V lost 8 bases to trimming and J lost 6 bases, with 16 bases between them. The CDR3 runs to 14 residues. Using immunoSEQ multiplex PCR, the repertoire was profiled, and TCRdb retains in-frame clones only, with some absent. This table has over 50,000 clones, roughly 85% appearing once. Sequencing was performed on CD4+ or CD8+ T cells sorted from blood, taken in a trial of the OX40 agonist ivuxolimab. J is TRBJ2-2 and V is TRBV6-1; possible D gene TRBD2, 6 bases. The receptor was derived from an adult with an advanced solid tumor such as melanoma, head and neck, liver or kidney cancer. The CDR3 spells CASRSGDGAGELFF. CDR3 DNA: TGTGCCAGCCGGTCGGGGGACGGGGCCGGGGAGCTGTTTTTT.